This T cell receptor beta chain was observed in a study of T cells in Graves' hyperthyroidism and ophthalmopathy. About the research overall: Peripheral blood samples were taken at initial diagnosis, prior to any treatment.

Amplified TCR beta CDR3 regions came from RNA transcripts. The HTBI primer set drove a first-round RT-PCR of the TCR CDR3. In TCRdb, the multiplex PCR reads were re-called with MiXCR into one record per CDR3 protein. The sample consists of 450,000 to 650,000 distinct CDR3 sequences, about 20% of them appearing once. Stable disease denoted Graves' hyperthyroidism without ophthalmopathy progression within 18 months. The study enrolled patients aged 18 to 65 with newly diagnosed hyperthyroidism of under 2 months' duration. The sample holds one count of this clonotype. What it binds is unknown. A read error may explain this, as a much larger clone is one base away. V was clipped by 3 bases and J by 7 bases, with 10 bases between them. Germline V gives CDR1 DFQATT, CDR2 SNEGSKA (reference sequence). This CDR3 is 12 amino acids long. Findings and caveats of the study: The model identified upcoming ophthalmopathy a median roughly 6.5 months ahead of onset.

This TCR came from a man aged 18 to 35 with Graves' hyperthyroidism. V and J are TRBV20-1 and TRBJ1-5; D gene unclear. The sequencing input was blood. CDR3 sequence reads: CSASNGSQPQHF. CDR3 bases: TGCAGTGCTAGCAATGGGTCCCAGCCCCAGCATTTT.